The 30 T cell receptor beta chains below come from one sample, sequenced in a study of T cells in Graves' hyperthyroidism and ophthalmopathy. Amplification of TCR beta CDR3 regions used RNA as the template. During a first-round RT-PCR of the TCR CDR3, the HTBI primer set was used. TCRdb re-analysed the multiplex PCR reads in MiXCR, keeping a single row per CDR3 protein. Of roughly 700,000 distinct CDR3 sequences listed, roughly 17% are singletons. Sequenced: blood. The receptors were sampled from a man aged 45-60 years with Graves' hyperthyroidism.

This chain joins TRBV7-2 and TRBJ1-3; 8 bases line up with TRBD1. The trim removed 3 bases at V and 8 bases at J, leaving 6 bases unmatched. Germline values: CDR1 SGHTA, CDR2 FQGNSA. This CDR3 region has 14 residues. DNA for the CDR3: TGTGCCAGCAGCTTCACAGGGGGAACGGACACCATATATTTT. This encodes CASSFTGGTDTIYF.

V is TRBV20-1 and J is TRBJ2-1; no definite D call. The CDR3 covers 15 residues. Germline loops: CDR1 DFQATT, CDR2 SNEGSKA (reference sequence). The V and J ends lost 1 base and 1 base respectively, with 11 bases between them. CDR3 sequence: CSARVGRASYNEQFF. For the CDR3, the DNA is TGCAGTGCTAGAGTCGGTAGGGCGTCCTACAATGAGCAGTTCTTC.

This clonotype was observed a few times. As DNA, the CDR3 is TGTGCCAGCAGGGGGGACGTCGACCGGTACACCTTC. Encoded protein: CASRGDVDRYTF. J is TRBJ1-2 and V is TRBV12-3 or TRBV12-4; TRBD1 might be the D (5 bases). V lost 6 bases to trimming and J lost 11 bases, with 16 bases between them. This CDR3 is built from 12 residues.

This clonotype was found many times. In nucleotides, the CDR3 is TGCAGTGCCGCGCAGGGCAGCAGGGACTACGAGCAGTACTTC. As protein: CSAAQGSRDYEQYF. The chain links TRBV20-1 to TRBJ2-7, with D perhaps matching TRBD1 (5 bases). V shed 6 bases and J shed 3 bases, with 18 bases lying between them. This CDR3 is built from 14 residues. Germline CDR1 DFQATT, CDR2 SNEGSKA (reference sequence).

V and J are TRBV6-5 and TRBJ1-4; TRBD1 aligns across 7 bases. The CDR3 has 16 residues. With V trimmed by 3 bases and J by 3 bases, 7 bases remained unmatched. Germline V CDR1 and CDR2: MNHEY, SVGAGI. The CDR3 nucleotides are TGTGCCAGCAGTTATTCCTTAGGGACAGCTAATGAAAAACTGTTTTTT. Translated: CASSYSLGTANEKLFF.

This clonotype was observed at least ten times. The chain joins TRBV5-1 to TRBJ1-1; D is possibly TRBD1 (6 bases). Trimming cost V 4 bases and J 3 bases, with 16 bases left between them. Germline lookup yields CDR1 SGHRS and CDR2 YFSETQ. This CDR3 has 15 amino acids. The CDR3 loop reads CASSRGGGRDTEAFF. The CDR3 bases are TGCGCCAGCAGCCGCGGAGGGGGGCGAGACACTGAAGCTTTCTTT. The complete variable domain, with remaining parts taken from reference TRBV5-1 and TRBJ1-1, reads KAGVTQTPRYLIKTRGQQVTLSCSPISGHRSVSWYQQTPGQGLQFLFEYFSETQRNKGNFPGRFSGRQFSNSRSEMNVSTLELGDSALYLCASSRGGGRDTEAFFGQGTRLTVV.

The chain links TRBV20-1 to TRBJ2-2; 7 bases match TRBD2. J gave up 0 bases and V 0 bases, and 7 bases lay outside the gene matches. Germline-derived CDR1 and CDR2 are DFQATT and SNEGSKA (reference sequence). This CDR3 comprises 17 residues. The CDR3 DNA reads TGCAGTGCTAGAGATCCGGGCCTAGCGGCGAACACCGGGGAGCTGTTTTTT. Protein sequence: CSARDPGLAANTGELFF.

V gene TRBV30 combines with J gene TRBJ1-5; tentative D call: TRBD1 (5 bases). V lost 3 bases to trimming and J lost 7 bases, with 13 bases between them. The CDR3 is 13 amino acids. CDR1 GTSNPN and CDR2 SVGIG come from the germline V gene (reference sequence). As DNA, the CDR3 is TGTGCCTGGAGCCTCCAGGGAGGGCAGCCCCAGCATTTT. Protein sequence: CAWSLQGGQPQHF.

This clonotype was seen ten or more times. The chain employs TRBV6-2 or TRBV6-3 and TRBJ2-7, with 8 bases that match TRBD2. Trimming removed 10 bases from V and 0 bases from J; junction bases left unmatched: 8. Germline CDR1 and CDR2: MNHEY and SVGEGT. The CDR3 has 14 amino acids. CDR3 sequence: CATTGTRSSYEQYF. The CDR3 region has the DNA TGTGCCACCACCGGGACTAGGAGCTCCTACGAGCAGTACTTC.

The rearrangement uses TRBV20-1 and TRBJ2-3; TRBD2 is a possible D gene (6 bases). Between the trimmed V and J ends, which lost 3 bases and 1 base, there was a span of 20 bases. Germline CDR1 is DFQATT and CDR2 is SNEGSKA (reference sequence). This CDR3 is 17 amino acids long. CDR3 loop: CSARGGSSSGGTDTQYF. The CDR3 bases are TGCAGTGCTAGGGGGGGATCGAGTAGCGGTGGCACAGATACGCAGTATTTT.

This clonotype has a handful of counts. The chain joins TRBV20-1 to TRBJ2-7, with D hard to call. V gave up 2 bases and J gave up 2 bases, with 10 bases separating them. Germline CDR1 is DFQATT and CDR2 is SNEGSKA (reference sequence). CDR3 length: 13 amino acids. CDR3 sequence: CSARKDDTYEQYF. Here the CDR3 DNA reads TGCAGTGCTAGAAAGGACGACACCTACGAGCAGTACTTC.

This clonotype was observed at least ten times. The chain links TRBV6-2 or TRBV6-3 to TRBJ1-1; 7 bases align to TRBD1. Per the germline V gene, CDR1 is MNHEY and CDR2 is SVGEGT. The CDR3 covers 18 residues. The V and J ends lost 4 bases and 0 bases, in that order; junction bases with no gene match: 14. CDR3 sequence reads: CASSSRIDRARMNTEAFF. The CDR3 DNA reads as TGTGCCAGCAGTTCGAGGATTGACAGGGCTCGCATGAACACTGAAGCTTTCTTT.

This CDR3 reads CASRSNRGRGSTGELFF. The CDR3 DNA reads as TGTGCCAGCAGGTCCAACAGGGGAAGGGGGAGCACCGGGGAGCTGTTTTTT. This sequence joins TRBV6-1 and TRBJ2-2; 7 bases match TRBD1. The CDR3 has 17 residues. Germline CDR1 reads MNHNS; CDR2 reads SASEGT. V lost 6 bases and J lost 4; bases outside the gene matches: 14.

Only a few counts were recorded for this clonotype. V gene TRBV9 combines with J gene TRBJ2-3; D may be TRBD1 or TRBD2 (6 bases each). Germline V gene sequence: CDR1 SGDLS, CDR2 YYNGEE. The CDR3 is made up of 14 amino acids. Trimming pared 1 base from V and 5 bases from J, leaving 11 bases between. DNA for the CDR3: TGTGCCAGCAGCGTACGGGGGCAGGTAGATACGCAGTATTTT. The encoded protein is CASSVRGQVDTQYF.

The CDR3 region is CASSHSSGSYNEQFF. CDR3 in DNA: TGCGCCAGCAGCCATTCGTCCGGCTCCTACAATGAGCAGTTCTTC. The rearrangement links TRBV4-1 to TRBJ2-1; D is unresolved. This CDR3 comprises 15 residues. The V end was cut by 3 bases, the J end by 0 bases, with 9 bases between. The germline CDR1 and CDR2 sequences are MGHRA and YSYEKL.

The chain carries TRBV24-1 and TRBJ2-1; D gene ambiguous. Germline V gene data show CDR1 as KGHDR and CDR2 as SFDVKD. The CDR3 length is 14 residues. V was pared by 0 bases and J by 5 bases, with 7 bases between. DNA for the CDR3: TGTGCCACCAGTGATTTGAGGCAACACAATGAGCAGTTCTTC. This codes for CATSDLRQHNEQFF.

This clonotype was found a few times. This chain links TRBV6-5 with TRBJ1-2; no clear D. Germline lookup yields CDR1 MNHEY and CDR2 SVGAGI. CDR3 length equals 13 residues. The ends were cut back, 0 bases at V and 8 bases at J, with 10 bases in the middle. CDR3 loop: CASSYSPGSGYTF. CDR3 bases: TGTGCCAGCAGTTACTCACCCGGAAGCGGCTACACCTTC.

This clonotype was detected a few times. The genes are TRBV5-1 and TRBJ2-3; 9 bases agree with TRBD2. This CDR3 is built from 16 residues. V trimming: 0 bases; J trimming: 1 base; junction bases outside the gene matches: 3. Germline V gives CDR1 SGHRS, CDR2 YFSETQ. The CDR3 protein is CASSLAASGGTDTQYF. The CDR3 coding sequence is TGCGCCAGCAGCTTGGCCGCTAGCGGGGGCACAGATACGCAGTATTTT.

A note on this clonotype: A much larger clone lies one base from this, so it may be a read error. The V gene is TRBV6-5, the J gene TRBJ1-1; 7 nucleotides align to TRBD1. Germline CDR1 MNHEY, CDR2 SVGAGI. The trim removed 2 bases at V and 5 bases at J, leaving 11 bases unmatched. CDR3 length: 16 residues. CDR3 sequence: CASSYTSSSRGTEAFF. In DNA, the CDR3 is TGTGCCAGCAGTTACACGAGTTCTTCCAGGGGGACTGAAGCTTTCTTT.

This clonotype turned up a few times. This chain connects TRBV3-1 to TRBJ2-3; maybe TRBD2 (5 bases). This CDR3 contains 13 residues. CDR1 is LGHDT, CDR2 YNNKEL, per germline (reference sequence). Trimming pared 4 bases from V and 3 bases from J, leaving 8 bases between. The CDR3 sequence is CASSLDWTDTQYF. In nucleotides, the CDR3 is TGTGCCAGCAGCCTGGACTGGACAGATACGCAGTATTTT.

There are many counts of this clonotype. The V call is TRBV12-3 or TRBV12-4, the J call TRBJ2-1; 7 nucleotides match TRBD2. This CDR3 spans 18 amino acids. V trimming: 0 bases; J trimming: 2 bases; junction bases outside the gene matches: 10. The CDR3 DNA sequence: TGTGCCAGCAGTTTAGCGCTTGTGGCGGGAGCAACCTACAATGAGCAGTTCTTC. Protein product: CASSLALVAGATYNEQFF.

This clonotype was counted at least ten times. The chain carries TRBV20-1 and TRBJ1-2; TRBD1 matches 7 bases. CDR1 and CDR2 (germline): DFQATT, SNEGSKA (reference sequence). Losses at the gene ends were 5 bases for V and 8 bases for J; bases not matched to a gene: 11. This CDR3 has 13 amino acids. CDR3 sequence reads: CSAPLTGEVGYTF. In DNA, the CDR3 is TGCAGTGCTCCCCTTACAGGGGAGGTCGGCTACACCTTC.

This clonotype was counted many times. The chain uses TRBV6-1 and TRBJ2-3; maybe TRBD2 (6 bases). The V and J ends lost 7 bases and 3 bases respectively, with 17 bases between them. This CDR3 has 15 amino acids. CDR1 is MNHNS and CDR2 is SASEGT in the germline V gene. The CDR3 bases are TGTGCCAGCAATCATCGGGAGTTAGGGACAGATACGCAGTATTTT. This sequence encodes CASNHRELGTDTQYF.

This clonotype was recorded at least ten times. The genes are TRBV2 and TRBJ2-1, with a tentative D call TRBD2 (5 bases). This CDR3 comprises 13 residues. Trimming removed 5 bases at V and 2 bases at J, with 7 bases between. The germline CDR1 and CDR2 sequences are SNHLY and FYNNEI. In nucleotides, the CDR3 is TGTGCCAGCAGTCCCGGGGCCTACAATGAGCAGTTCTTC. Its protein product is CASSPGAYNEQFF.

With regard to this clonotype: A read error may be the cause here, since a much bigger clone is one base away. The chain links TRBV11-2 to TRBJ2-3; no firm D call. This CDR3 is 14 amino acids long. Germline loops: CDR1 SGHAT, CDR2 FQNNGV. For the CDR3, the DNA is TGTGCCAGCAGCTTAGATCGGGCGGCAGATACGCAGGATTTT. Residues: CASSLDRAADTQDF.

In its sample, this clonotype was seen a few times. V usage is TRBV7-2 and J usage is TRBJ2-3; 10 bases fit TRBD2. The V gene's germline CDR1 is SGHTA and CDR2 FQGNSA. V dropped 4 bases and J dropped 4; count of bases not matched to a gene: 5. The CDR3 spans 15 residues. The DNA for the CDR3 is TGTGCCAGCAGCTCCTGGACTAGCGGTTCAGATACGCAGTATTTT. Translated, it gives CASSSWTSGSDTQYF.

This clonotype was seen a handful of times. The chain uses TRBV6-1 and TRBJ2-7, with unresolved D. The CDR3 spans 13 residues. From germline, CDR1 is MNHNS and CDR2 SASEGT. Deletions cut 5 bases from V and 6 bases from J, with 14 bases between. CDR3 protein: CASSRALLSEQYF. CDR3 coding DNA: TGTGCCAGCAGTCGGGCCCTTCTAAGCGAGCAGTACTTC.

The V and J genes are TRBV9 and TRBJ2-7; TRBD2 matches at 11 bases. CDR3 length: 16 residues. The germline V gene encodes CDR1 SGDLS and CDR2 YYNGEE. V shed 0 bases and J 3 bases; nucleotides not matched to a gene: 5. CDR3 region: CASSVAEGTSGYEQYF. For the CDR3, the DNA is TGTGCCAGCAGCGTAGCTGAAGGGACTAGCGGCTACGAGCAGTACTTC.

The chain uses TRBV29-1 and TRBJ1-5, with D unresolved. Trimming took off 0 bases at V and 7 bases at J, with 16 bases between the two ends. Germline-derived CDR1 and CDR2 are SQVTM and ANQGSEA. The CDR3 sequence is 15 residues long. The CDR3 DNA reads TGCAGCGTTGAAGAAGAGTTGAGGGATCGCCAGCCCCAGCATTTT. The encoded protein is CSVEEELRDRQPQHF.

The chain couples TRBV28 to TRBJ2-3; 11 bases align to TRBD2. The CDR3 is 14 amino acids. CDR1 MDHEN and CDR2 SYDVKM come from the germline V gene. J lost 2 bases, V lost 10 bases, and 5 bases had no gene match. This CDR3 reads CATGLAGSTDTQYF. CDR3 sequence (DNA): TGTGCCACCGGACTAGCGGGTTCCACAGATACGCAGTATTTT.